This T cell receptor (beta chain) was profiled in a study of control samples from healthy donors and cancer patients. Trimming stripped 1 base from V and 6 bases from J, with 18 bases between. The CDR3 is 16 amino acids. Germline loops: CDR1 SGHTA, CDR2 FQGNSA. Generated by immunoSEQ multiplex PCR, the TCRdb table keeps only in-frame clones and is missing some. This table has more than 100,000 clones, about nine tenths appearing once. The chain has TRBV7-2 and TRBJ1-2; D uncertain. This TCR was sampled from a woman aged 18-29 years in good health. What was sequenced was blood. The CDR3 sequence is CASSLGFVGFGNGYTF. CDR3 nucleotide sequence: TGTGCCAGCAGCTTAGGCTTCGTAGGGTTTGGTAATGGCTACACCTTC.